Below, one T cell receptor (beta chain) is given with its context. Trimming stripped 4 bases from V and 4 bases from J, with 12 bases between. Germline V gene sequence: CDR1 KGHDR, CDR2 SFDVKD. The length of the CDR3 is 14 residues. Under the authors' procedure: Reference gene primer amplification gave nucleated cell count estimates. Libraries were prepared by immunoSEQ multiplex PCR; TCRdb keeps only in-frame clonotypes and omits some of them. That table is the source of V, J and clone size, and D and trimming were worked out from the DNA. Of fewer than 300,000 clones listed, 80% to 95% are singletons. The sample comes from a study of blood T cell repertoires in COVID-19. Study-wide context: Some COVID-19 samples were acute and others convalescent; all came from the United States, Italy and Spain. The analysed material was cDNA or gDNA that came from T cells, B-cell-depleted T cells, or PBMCs.

Participants' own reports of clinical history determined their cohort assignment. This sequence was found in a woman aged 25 to 39 who had recovered from COVID-19. The V and J genes are TRBV24-1 and TRBJ1-2, with D possibly being TRBD1 (5 bases). Sequenced sample: PBMCs or T cells enriched from blood (not recorded which). The CDR3 region has the DNA TGTGCCACCAGTGACCCAGGGCGTGCCTATGGCTACACCTTC. Its protein product is CATSDPGRAYGYTF.